This T cell receptor beta chain was sequenced during a study of human T cells and chemical hapten exposure. For the study at large: Mainly, slight library volume differences in the pool made TCR yields vary.

In this sample, this clonotype turned up many times. The study's library attached unique molecular identifiers to single cDNA molecules. Via MiXCR, TCRdb re-called the RACE reads, giving one row per CDR3 protein. The repertoire includes around 380,000 distinct CDR3 sequences, about 5.4% of them detected once, and about 8.7% sits in the top ten. Time point here: pre-sensitization, week 0. As for treatment: therapeutic diphenylcyclopropenone sensitization with weekly scalp DPC. The specimen was whole blood, collected in connection with sensitization to the hapten diphenylcyclopropenone (DPC). The sequence was collected from a woman in her late teens or twenties with alopecia areata. Some clones in this sample may be carry-over from other donors' samples.

The CDR3 here is CSARDFLRGQSEQYF. CDR3 in DNA: TGCAGTGCTAGAGATTTTTTGCGGGGCCAGTCGGAGCAGTACTTC. This chain connects TRBV20-1 to TRBJ2-7; possibly TRBD2 for D (6 bases). The germline V gene has CDR1 DFQATT and CDR2 SNEGSKA (reference sequence). The CDR3 consists of 15 residues. V was pared by 0 bases and J by 7 bases, with 19 bases between.